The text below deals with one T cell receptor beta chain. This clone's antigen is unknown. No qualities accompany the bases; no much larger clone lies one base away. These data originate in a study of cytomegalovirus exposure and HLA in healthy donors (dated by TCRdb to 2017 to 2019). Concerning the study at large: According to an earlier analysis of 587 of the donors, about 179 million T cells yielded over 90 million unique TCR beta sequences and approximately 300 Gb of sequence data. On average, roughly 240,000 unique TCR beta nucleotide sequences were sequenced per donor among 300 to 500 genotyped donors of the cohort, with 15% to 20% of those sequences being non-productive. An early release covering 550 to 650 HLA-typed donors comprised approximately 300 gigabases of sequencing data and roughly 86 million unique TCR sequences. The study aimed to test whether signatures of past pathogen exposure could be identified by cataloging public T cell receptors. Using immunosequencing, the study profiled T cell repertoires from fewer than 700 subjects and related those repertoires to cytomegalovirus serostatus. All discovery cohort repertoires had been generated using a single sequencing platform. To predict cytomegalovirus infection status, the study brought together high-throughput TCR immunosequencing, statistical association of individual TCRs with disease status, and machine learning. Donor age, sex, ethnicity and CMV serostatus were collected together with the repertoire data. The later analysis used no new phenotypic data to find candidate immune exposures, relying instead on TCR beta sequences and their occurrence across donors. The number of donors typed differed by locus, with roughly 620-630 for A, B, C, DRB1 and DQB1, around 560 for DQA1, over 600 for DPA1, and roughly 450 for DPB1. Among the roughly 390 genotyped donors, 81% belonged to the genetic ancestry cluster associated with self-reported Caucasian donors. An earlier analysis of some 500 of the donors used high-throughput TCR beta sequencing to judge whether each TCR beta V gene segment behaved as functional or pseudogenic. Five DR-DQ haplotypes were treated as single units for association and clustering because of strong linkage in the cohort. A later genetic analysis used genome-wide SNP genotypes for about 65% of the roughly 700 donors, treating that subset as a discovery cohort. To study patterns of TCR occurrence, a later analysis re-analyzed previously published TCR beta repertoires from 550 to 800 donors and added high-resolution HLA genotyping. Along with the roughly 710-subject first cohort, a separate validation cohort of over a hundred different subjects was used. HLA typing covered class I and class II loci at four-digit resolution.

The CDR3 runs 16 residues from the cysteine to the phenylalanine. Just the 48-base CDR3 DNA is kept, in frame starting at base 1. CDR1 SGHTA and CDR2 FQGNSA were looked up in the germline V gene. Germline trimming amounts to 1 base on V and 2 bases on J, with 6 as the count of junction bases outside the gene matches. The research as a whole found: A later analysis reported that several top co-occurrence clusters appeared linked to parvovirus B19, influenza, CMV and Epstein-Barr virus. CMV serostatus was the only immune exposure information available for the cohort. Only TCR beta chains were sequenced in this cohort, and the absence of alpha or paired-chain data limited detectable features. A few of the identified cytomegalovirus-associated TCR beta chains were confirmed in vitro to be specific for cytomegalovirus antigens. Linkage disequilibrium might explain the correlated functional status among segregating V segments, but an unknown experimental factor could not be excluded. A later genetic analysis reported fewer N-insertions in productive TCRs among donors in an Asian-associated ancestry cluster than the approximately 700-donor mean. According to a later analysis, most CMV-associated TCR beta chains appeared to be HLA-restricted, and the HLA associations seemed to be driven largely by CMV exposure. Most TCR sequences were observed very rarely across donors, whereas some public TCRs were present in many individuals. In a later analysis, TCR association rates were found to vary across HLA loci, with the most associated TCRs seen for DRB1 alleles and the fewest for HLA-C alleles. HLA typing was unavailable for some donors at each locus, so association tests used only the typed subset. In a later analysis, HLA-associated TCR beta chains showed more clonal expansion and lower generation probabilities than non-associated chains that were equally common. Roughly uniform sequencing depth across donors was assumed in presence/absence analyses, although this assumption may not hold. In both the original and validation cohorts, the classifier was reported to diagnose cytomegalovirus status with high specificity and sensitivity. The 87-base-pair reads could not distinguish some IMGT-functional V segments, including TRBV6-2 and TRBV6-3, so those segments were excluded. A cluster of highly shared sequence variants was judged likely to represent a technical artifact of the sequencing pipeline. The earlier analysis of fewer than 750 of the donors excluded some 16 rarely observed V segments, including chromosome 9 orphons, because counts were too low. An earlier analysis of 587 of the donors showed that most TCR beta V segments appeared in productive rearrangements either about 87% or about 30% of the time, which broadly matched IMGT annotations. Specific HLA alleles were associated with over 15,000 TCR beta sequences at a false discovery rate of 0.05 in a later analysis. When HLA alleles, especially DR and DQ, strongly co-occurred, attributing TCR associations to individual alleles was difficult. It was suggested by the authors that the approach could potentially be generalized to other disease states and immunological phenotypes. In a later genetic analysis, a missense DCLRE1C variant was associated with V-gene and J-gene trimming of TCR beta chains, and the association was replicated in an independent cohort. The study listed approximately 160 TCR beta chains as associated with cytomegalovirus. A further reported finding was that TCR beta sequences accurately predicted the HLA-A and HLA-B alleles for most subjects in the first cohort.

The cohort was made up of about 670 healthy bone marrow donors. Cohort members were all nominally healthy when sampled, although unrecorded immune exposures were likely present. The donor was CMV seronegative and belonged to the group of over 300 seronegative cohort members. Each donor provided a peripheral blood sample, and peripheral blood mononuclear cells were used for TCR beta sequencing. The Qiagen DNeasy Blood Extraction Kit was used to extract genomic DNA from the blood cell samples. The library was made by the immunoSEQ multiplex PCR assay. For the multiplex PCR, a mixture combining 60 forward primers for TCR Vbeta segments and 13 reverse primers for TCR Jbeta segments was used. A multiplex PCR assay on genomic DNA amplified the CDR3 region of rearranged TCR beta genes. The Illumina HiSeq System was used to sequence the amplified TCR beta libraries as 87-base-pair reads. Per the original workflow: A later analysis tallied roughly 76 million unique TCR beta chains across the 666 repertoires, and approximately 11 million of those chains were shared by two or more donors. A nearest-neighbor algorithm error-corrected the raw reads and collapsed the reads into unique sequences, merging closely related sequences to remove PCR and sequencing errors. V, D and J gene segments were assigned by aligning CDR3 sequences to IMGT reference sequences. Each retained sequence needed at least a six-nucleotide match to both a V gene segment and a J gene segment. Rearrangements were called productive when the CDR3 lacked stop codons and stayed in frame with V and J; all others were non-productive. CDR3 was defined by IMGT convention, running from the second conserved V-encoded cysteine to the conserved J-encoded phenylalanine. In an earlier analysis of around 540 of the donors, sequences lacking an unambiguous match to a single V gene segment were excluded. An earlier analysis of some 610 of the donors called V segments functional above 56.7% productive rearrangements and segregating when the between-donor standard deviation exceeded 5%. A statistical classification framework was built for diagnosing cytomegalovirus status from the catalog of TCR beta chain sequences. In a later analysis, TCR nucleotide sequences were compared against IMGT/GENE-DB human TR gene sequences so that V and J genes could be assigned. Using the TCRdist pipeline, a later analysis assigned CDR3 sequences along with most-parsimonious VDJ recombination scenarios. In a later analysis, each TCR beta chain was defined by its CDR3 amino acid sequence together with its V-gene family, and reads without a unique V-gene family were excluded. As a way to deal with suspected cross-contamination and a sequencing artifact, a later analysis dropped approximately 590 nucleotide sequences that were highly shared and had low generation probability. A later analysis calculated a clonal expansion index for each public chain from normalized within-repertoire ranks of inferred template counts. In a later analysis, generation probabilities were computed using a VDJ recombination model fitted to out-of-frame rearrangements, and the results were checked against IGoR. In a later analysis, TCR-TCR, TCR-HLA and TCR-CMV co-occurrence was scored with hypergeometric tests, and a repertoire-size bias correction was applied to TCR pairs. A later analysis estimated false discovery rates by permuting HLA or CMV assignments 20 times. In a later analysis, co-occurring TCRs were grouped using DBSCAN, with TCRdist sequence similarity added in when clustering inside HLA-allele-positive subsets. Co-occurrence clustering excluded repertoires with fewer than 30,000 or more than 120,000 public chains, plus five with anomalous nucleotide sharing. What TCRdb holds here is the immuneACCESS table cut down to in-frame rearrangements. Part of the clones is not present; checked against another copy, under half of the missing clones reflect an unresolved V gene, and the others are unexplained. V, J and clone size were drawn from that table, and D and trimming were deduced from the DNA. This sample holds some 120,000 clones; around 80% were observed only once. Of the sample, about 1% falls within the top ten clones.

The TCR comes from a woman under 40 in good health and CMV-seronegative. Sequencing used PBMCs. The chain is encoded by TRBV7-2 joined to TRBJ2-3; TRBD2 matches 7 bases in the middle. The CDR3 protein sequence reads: CASSLGRGLPTDTQYF. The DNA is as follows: TGTGCCAGCAGCTTAGGTAGGGGACTACCCACAGATACGCAGTATTTT.